This T cell receptor (beta chain) stems from a study of blood T cell repertoires in COVID-19. Data came from immunoSEQ multiplex PCR; TCRdb stores just in-frame clones and leaves some out. This table has some 310,000 clones, around 90% appearing once. Germline V lookup: CDR1 LNHDA, CDR2 SQIVND (reference sequence). The CDR3 consists of 18 residues. Trimming took off 1 base at V and 0 bases at J, with 17 bases between the two ends. This chain connects TRBV19 to TRBJ2-3; TRBD1 might be the D (5 bases). The sequence was obtained from a woman in her forties with COVID-19, enrolled during active disease. Material: peripheral blood. CDR3 in amino acids: CASSIGSTAQISTDTQYF. CDR3 coding DNA: TGTGCCAGTAGTATAGGGTCGACAGCGCAGATTAGCACAGATACGCAGTATTTT.